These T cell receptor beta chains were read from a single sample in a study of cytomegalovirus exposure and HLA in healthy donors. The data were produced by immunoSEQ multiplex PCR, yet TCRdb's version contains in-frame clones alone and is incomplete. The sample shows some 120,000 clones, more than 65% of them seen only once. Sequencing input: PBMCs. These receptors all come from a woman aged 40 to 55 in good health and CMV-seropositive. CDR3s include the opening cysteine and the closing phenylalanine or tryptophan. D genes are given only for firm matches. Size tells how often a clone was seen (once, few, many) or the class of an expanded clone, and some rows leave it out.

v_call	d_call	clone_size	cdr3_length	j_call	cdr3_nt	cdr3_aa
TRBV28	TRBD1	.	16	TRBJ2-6	TGTGCCAGCAGGACAGGGGGCGCGTCAGGGGCCAACGTCCTGACTTTC	CASRTGGASGANVLTF
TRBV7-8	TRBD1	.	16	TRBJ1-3	TGTGCCAGCAGTAGGGGACAGGGGGCTGCTGGAAACACCATATATTTT	CASSRGQGAAGNTIYF
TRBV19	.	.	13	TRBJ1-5	TGTGCCAGTAGTATACGAGAAAATCAGCCCCAGCATTTT	CASSIRENQPQHF
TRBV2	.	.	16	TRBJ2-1	TGTGCCAGCAGCCTGGGACTCGCGATAACTTACAATGAGCAGTTCTTC	CASSLGLAITYNEQFF
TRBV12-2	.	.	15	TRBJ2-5	TGTGCAAGTCGCTTAGTACGGGGTACCCAAGAGACCCAGTACTTC	CASRLVRGTQETQYF
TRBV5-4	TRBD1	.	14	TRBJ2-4	TGTGCCAGCAGCCCCGGACAGGGGGCCAACATTCAGTACTTC	CASSPGQGANIQYF
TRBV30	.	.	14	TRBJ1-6	TGTGCCTGGAGTGTTGGGCCCTATAATTCACCCCTCCACTTT	CAWSVGPYNSPLHF
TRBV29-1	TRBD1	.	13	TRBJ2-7	TGCAGCGTCCGGGGAGGACAGGGTGCCGAGCAGTACTTC	CSVRGGQGAEQYF
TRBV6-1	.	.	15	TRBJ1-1	TGTGCCAGCAGTGAATGGGCCTCAATGAACACTGAAGCTTTCTTT	CASSEWASMNTEAFF
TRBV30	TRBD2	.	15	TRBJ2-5	TGTGCCTGGAGTCTAACCGGGACTAACCAAGAGACCCAGTACTTC	CAWSLTGTNQETQYF
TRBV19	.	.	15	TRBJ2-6	TGTGCCAGTAGGGTGGCACCCTCTGGGGCCAACGTCCTGACTTTC	CASRVAPSGANVLTF
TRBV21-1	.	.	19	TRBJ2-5	TGTGCCAGCAGCAAAGCAGAAGCGTCGGAGGTTGGGCCACAAGAGACCCAGTACTTC	CASSKAEASEVGPQETQYF
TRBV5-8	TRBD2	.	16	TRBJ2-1	TGTGCCAGCAGCTTCTATAGCGGGAGCTCCTACAATGAGCAGTTCTTC	CASSFYSGSSYNEQFF
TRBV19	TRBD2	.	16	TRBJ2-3	TGTGCCAGTAGTCAAGGAGGACTAGCGAAGGGAAATACGCAGTATTTT	CASSQGGLAKGNTQYF
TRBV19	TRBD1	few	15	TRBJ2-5	TGTGCCAGTAGTCTCCAAGGACAGGGCCTCGGGACCCAGTACTTC	CASSLQGQGLGTQYF
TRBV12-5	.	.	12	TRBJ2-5	TGTGCTAGTGGCCAGGAAGAAGAGACCCAGTACTTC	CASGQEEETQYF
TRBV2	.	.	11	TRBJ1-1	TGTGCCAGCAAGGGGTACACTGAAGCTTTCTTT	CASKGYTEAFF